These 20 T cell receptor beta chains share one sample of origin, sequenced in a study of cytomegalovirus exposure and HLA in healthy donors. The PCR ran on 60 Vbeta and 13 Jbeta primers. TCRdb's table, derived via immunoSEQ multiplex PCR, lists solely in-frame clones and lacks some. This repertoire shows around 70,000 clones, around 80% found once; its top ten account for 9.5% to 13%. Sequenced material: PBMCs. The receptor set was obtained from a male donor in good health and CMV-seropositive.

The chain links TRBV4-2 to TRBJ1-4, with TRBD1 matching 8 bases. Trimming took 1 base from V and 7 from J; bases not matched to a gene: 17. CDR3 size: 19 residues. CDR1 is LGHNA and CDR2 is YNFKEQ in the germline V gene. CDR3 coding DNA: TGTGCCAGCAGCCAAGGAATCGGACAGGGAGGGGTTTATAGTGAAAAACTGTTTTTT. It yields the protein CASSQGIGQGGVYSEKLFF.

The chain links TRBV7-3 to TRBJ2-7; 9 bases are a match to TRBD2. Germline values: CDR1 SGHTA, CDR2 FQGTGA. This CDR3 has 16 amino acids. Losses at the gene ends were 1 base for V and 7 bases for J; bases not matched to a gene: 11. The CDR3 nucleotides are TGTGCCAGCAGCTTAAAGGAAGGCGGGAGGGCCGGTGAGCAGTACTTC. Translating it yields CASSLKEGGRAGEQYF.

J is TRBJ1-1 and V is TRBV9; D is uncertain. The CDR3 totals 15 residues. From germline, CDR1 is SGDLS and CDR2 YYNGEE. The germline V and J ends were trimmed by 0 bases and 0 bases, with 9 bases remaining between them. The CDR3 spells CASSVVEAVNTEAFF. CDR3 DNA: TGTGCCAGCAGCGTAGTTGAGGCGGTGAACACTGAAGCTTTCTTT.

The chain combines TRBV29-1 with TRBJ2-7, with a weak D call TRBD2 (5 bases). Germline V gene data show CDR1 as SQVTM and CDR2 as ANQGSEA. The CDR3 length is 13 residues. V was pared by 3 bases and J by 5 bases, with 14 bases between. The CDR3 DNA reads as TGCAGCGTTGAGGATCGGGAAAGCGACGAGCAGTACTTC. It codes for CSVEDRESDEQYF.

The chain uses TRBV18 and TRBJ2-5; the match to TRBD2 covers 8 bases. The DNA matches TRBJ2-7 better at its end, which makes the J call doubtful. Germline V gene sequence: CDR1 KGHSH, CDR2 LQKENI. CDR3 length equals 16 residues. CDR3 bases: TGTGCCAGCTCACCAAGCGTGACTAGCGTAAACTACGAGCAGTACTTC. Its translation: CASSPSVTSVNYEQYF.

The CDR3 here is CASSLRPSGRTGELFF. The CDR3 DNA reads TGTGCCAGCAGCTTACGACCTAGCGGGAGGACCGGGGAGCTGTTTTTT. This chain uses TRBV7-2 with TRBJ2-2; 11 bases are a match to TRBD2. The CDR3 covers 16 residues. Germline V CDR1 and CDR2: SGHTA, FQGNSA. The V gene end was trimmed by 2 bases and the J gene end by 5 bases; junction bases not matched to a gene: 4.

This chain joins TRBV6-6 and TRBJ1-5; D call uncertain. V lost 2 bases, J lost 0 bases, and 11 bases lay in between. The CDR3 runs 16 residues. The germline V gene encodes CDR1 MNHNY and CDR2 SVGAGI (reference sequence). The CDR3: CASSYGLRVSNQPQHF. The CDR3, as DNA: TGTGCCAGCAGTTACGGCCTCCGTGTTAGCAATCAGCCCCAGCATTTT.

The chain employs TRBV6-1 and TRBJ2-7, with 7 bases matching TRBD1. CDR1 is MNHNS, CDR2 SASEGT, per germline. Losses at the gene ends were 4 bases for V and 6 bases for J; bases not matched to a gene: 6. This CDR3 region has 13 residues. The CDR3 here is CASSGKGAGEQYF. In nucleotides, the CDR3 is TGTGCCAGCAGTGGTAAGGGGGCGGGCGAGCAGTACTTC.

The gene calls are TRBV29-1 and TRBJ2-7; tentatively, D is TRBD2 (6 bases). CDR3 length: 14 residues. The germline CDR1 and CDR2 sequences are SQVTM and ANQGSEA. V lost 1 base to trimming and J lost 0 bases, with 10 bases between them. CDR3 loop: CSVEVGGNSYEQYF. CDR3 nucleotide sequence: TGCAGCGTTGAAGTTGGAGGGAACTCCTACGAGCAGTACTTC.

The chain recombines TRBV10-3 with TRBJ2-3; TRBD2 agrees at 12 bases. Trimming removed 5 bases from V and 2 bases from J; junction bases left unmatched: 5. The CDR3 covers 16 residues. Per germline, CDR1 ENHRY and CDR2 SYGVKD. The CDR3 DNA is TGTGCCATCAGTCAGGCTAGCGGGGGGGCCACAGATACGCAGTATTTT. Its translation: CAISQASGGATDTQYF.

The V call is TRBV10-1, the J call TRBJ1-1; D ambiguous. Germline V gives CDR1 WNHNN, CDR2 SYGVQD (reference sequence). The CDR3 consists of 13 residues. The ends were cut back, 8 bases at V and 0 bases at J, with 10 bases in the middle. The CDR3 loop reads CASRPGLNTEAFF. The DNA of the CDR3 is TGCGCCAGCCGTCCGGGTTTGAACACTGAAGCTTTCTTT.

V is TRBV7-3 and J is TRBJ2-1, with 12 bases fitting TRBD2. V lost 0 bases, J lost 8 bases, and 17 bases stayed unmatched. Looked up from germline, CDR1 is SGHTA and CDR2 is FQGTGA. CDR3 length: 20 amino acids. CDR3 nucleotide sequence: TGTGCCAGCAGCTTAACGCCGGGACTCCCGGCTAGCGGGAGGGCTCATGAGCAGTTCTTC. Protein: CASSLTPGLPASGRAHEQFF.

The chain uses TRBV5-1 and TRBJ2-7; weak D call: TRBD1 (5 bases). V was trimmed by 1 base and J by 3 bases, leaving 11 bases between them. Per the germline V gene, CDR1 is SGHRS and CDR2 is YFSETQ. This CDR3 region has 14 residues. CDR3 loop: CASSLRQGIYEQYF. The CDR3 coding sequence is TGCGCCAGCAGCTTGCGGCAGGGAATCTACGAGCAGTACTTC.

This rearrangement joins TRBV5-1 to TRBJ2-3, with 9 nucleotides matching TRBD2. The trim removed 1 base at V and 2 bases at J, leaving 8 bases unmatched. The CDR3 is 17 amino acids. CDR1 is SGHRS and CDR2 is YFSETQ in the germline V gene. Here the CDR3 DNA reads TGCGCCAGCAGCTTGTCGATGACTAGCGGTAACACAGATACGCAGTATTTT. Translation: CASSLSMTSGNTDTQYF.

This clone has only a few counts. This chain connects TRBV4-1 to TRBJ1-1; D ambiguous. Per the germline V gene, CDR1 is MGHRA and CDR2 is YSYEKL. The V and J ends lost 2 bases and 0 bases respectively, with 10 bases between them. This CDR3 has 15 residues. In DNA, the CDR3 is TGCGCCAGCAGCCAAAGCTCGCTGATGAACACTGAAGCTTTCTTT. The encoded protein is CASSQSSLMNTEAFF.

The chain has TRBV7-3 and TRBJ2-3; 8 positions match TRBD2. J lost 3 bases, V lost 5 bases, and 4 bases had no gene match. Germline lookup yields CDR1 SGHTA and CDR2 FQGTGA. This CDR3 contains 14 residues. The CDR3 spells CASSPGLATDTQYF. The DNA for the CDR3 is TGTGCCAGCAGCCCCGGACTAGCTACAGATACGCAGTATTTT.

The chain employs TRBV29-1 and TRBJ2-5; D perhaps matches TRBD2 (7 bases). This CDR3 is built from 12 residues. V was shortened by 7 bases and J by 1 base, with 10 bases between the two germline ends. The germline gives CDR1 SQVTM, CDR2 ANQGSEA. CDR3 in amino acids: CSGGGAQETQYF. DNA for the CDR3: TGCAGCGGTGGGGGGGCCCAAGAGACCCAGTACTTC.

The genes are TRBV19 and TRBJ2-3; D is unclear. This CDR3 region has 11 residues. Germline assignment: CDR1 LNHDA and CDR2 SQIVND (reference sequence). The germline V and J ends were trimmed by 7 bases and 6 bases, with 8 bases remaining between them. In DNA, the CDR3 is TGTGCCAGTAATAACTTCGATACGCAGTATTTT. It translates to CASNNFDTQYF.

This sequence joins TRBV30 and TRBJ2-5; 7 nucleotides agree with TRBD1. Germline V gene sequence: CDR1 GTSNPN, CDR2 SVGIG (reference sequence). The CDR3 totals 16 residues. V dropped 2 bases and J dropped 7; count of bases not matched to a gene: 16. CDR3: CAWSTRGQGVRATQYF. Written as DNA, the CDR3 is TGTGCCTGGAGTACCCGAGGGCAGGGGGTGCGAGCGACCCAGTACTTC.

As for this clone: The same CDR3 can be traced to other DNA sequences in this sample. The chain is built from TRBV7-9 and TRBJ1-1; D not certain. In germline, CDR1 is SEHNR, CDR2 FQNEAQ (reference sequence). This CDR3 region has 13 residues. The V end was cut by 5 bases, the J end by 1 base, with 8 bases between. CDR3 region: CASSLNKNTEAFF. DNA of the CDR3: TGTGCCAGCAGCCTGAACAAGAACACTGAAGCTTTCTTT. Using reference TRBV7-9 and TRBJ1-1 for the parts outside the CDR3, the full variable domain is DTGVSQNPRHKITKRGQNVTFRCDPISEHNRLYWYRQTLGQGPEFLTYFQNEAQLEKSRLLSDRFSAERPKGSFSTLEIQRTEQGDSAMYLCASSLNKNTEAFFGQGTRLTVV.